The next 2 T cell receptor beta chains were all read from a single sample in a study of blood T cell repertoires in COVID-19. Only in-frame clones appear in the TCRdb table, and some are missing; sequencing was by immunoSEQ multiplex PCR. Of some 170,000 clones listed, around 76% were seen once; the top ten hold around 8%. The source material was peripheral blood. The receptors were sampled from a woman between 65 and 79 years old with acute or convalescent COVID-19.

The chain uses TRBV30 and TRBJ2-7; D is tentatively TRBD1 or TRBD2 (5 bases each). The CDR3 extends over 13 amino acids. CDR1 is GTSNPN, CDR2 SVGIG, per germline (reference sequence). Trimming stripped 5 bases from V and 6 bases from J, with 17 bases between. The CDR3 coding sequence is TGTGCCTGGGGGGCGAGCGGCGGGTCCGAGCAGTACTTC. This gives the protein CAWGASGGSEQYF.

In nucleotides, the CDR3 is TGCGCCAGCAGCCAAGGGGCCCGGGGTACAGGGGAAATAGGTCAGCCCCAGCATTTT. As protein: CASSQGARGTGEIGQPQHF. The V and J genes are TRBV4-3 and TRBJ1-5; 7 bases match TRBD1. The CDR3 loop spans 19 amino acids. CDR1 is LGHNA, CDR2 YSLEER, per germline. After removal of 1 base from V and 6 bases from J, the junction contained 18 bases not matched to a gene.